This TCR beta chain was captured by sequencing in a study of T cells in localized non-small cell lung cancer. As to this clone: Its specificity is unknown.

Profiling relied on immunoSEQ multiplex PCR, and the TCRdb table lists in-frame clones only, not all of them. The sample comprises tens of thousands of clones, roughly 90% of which are singletons, and 15% rests with the top ten. Findings and caveats of the study: Appearing in adjacent lung were a median roughly 60 of the top 100 tumor clones.

Here the sequenced sample was peripheral blood, taken before any cancer treatment. The sequence was collected from a man aged 35 to 70 with stage I squamous cell lung carcinoma.

CDR3 sequence (DNA): TGTGCCAGCAGCTTCCGAACAGGGCCAAGCAATCAGCCCCAGCATTTT. As protein: CASSFRTGPSNQPQHF. The chain has TRBV7-9 and TRBJ1-5; tentatively, D is TRBD1 (6 bases). The germline V gene has CDR1 SEHNR and CDR2 FQNEAQ (reference sequence). The CDR3 has 16 residues. V was trimmed by 3 bases and J by 1 base, leaving 13 bases between them.